Listed below are T cell receptor beta chains from one sample, sequenced in a study of cytomegalovirus exposure and HLA in healthy donors. Sequencing used immunoSEQ multiplex PCR; TCRdb keeps in-frame clones, though not all of them. The top ten hold under 7.5% of the sample, which has roughly 180,000 clones, more than 80% seen once. The sequenced material came from PBMCs. These receptors were taken from a man between 18 and 35 years old in good health and CMV-seropositive. Both conserved end residues are part of each CDR3. D genes are given only for firm matches. The size of a clone is reported for some rows only, either as once, few or many, or as a class for expanded clones.

d_call	clone_size	j_call	v_call	cdr3_aa	cdr3_nt
.	.	TRBJ2-1	TRBV25-1	CASRVQGGEQFF	TGTGCCAGCAGGGTACAGGGTGGCGAGCAGTTCTTC
.	.	TRBJ2-3	TRBV7-6	CASSSPPRGDTDTQYF	TGTGCCAGCAGCTCACCTCCCAGGGGAGACACAGATACGCAGTATTTT
TRBD1	.	TRBJ1-5	TRBV28	CASTHGTAYSNQPQHF	TGTGCCAGCACCCATGGGACAGCCTATAGCAATCAGCCCCAGCATTTT
TRBD2	.	TRBJ2-7	TRBV6-5	CASSRGLAGAEQYF	TGTGCCAGCAGTCGGGGACTAGCGGGAGCCGAGCAGTACTTC
TRBD1	.	TRBJ1-5	TRBV28	CASSFDRAAQHF	TGTGCCAGCAGTTTTGACAGGGCGGCCCAGCATTTT
.	.	TRBJ1-1	TRBV18	CASSPGRNTEAFF	TGTGCCAGCTCACCGGGGAGGAACACTGAAGCTTTCTTT
.	.	TRBJ2-5	TRBV6-5	CASREGGGKKTQYF	TGTGCCAGCAGGGAGGGAGGTGGGAAGAAGACCCAGTACTTC
TRBD2	.	TRBJ2-1	TRBV29-1	CSVDGGTASYNEQFF	TGCAGCGTTGACGGGGGGACCGCGTCCTACAATGAGCAGTTCTTC
.	.	TRBJ1-2	TRBV6-1	CATSPGANYGYTF	TGTGCCACCAGTCCAGGGGCCAACTATGGCTACACCTTC
.	.	TRBJ2-2	TRBV6-4	CASSGQLNTGELFF	TGTGCCAGCAGTGGTCAGTTGAACACCGGGGAGCTGTTTTTT
.	.	TRBJ2-2	TRBV5-1	CASSPDASAGELFF	TGCGCCAGCAGCCCAGACGCTAGCGCCGGGGAGCTGTTTTTT
TRBD1	few	TRBJ1-2	TRBV29-1	CSVERDRDGYTF	TGCAGCGTTGAGAGGGACAGGGACGGCTACACCTTC
TRBD2	.	TRBJ2-3	TRBV28	CASSSSGSLTDTQYF	TGTGCCAGCAGTTCTAGCGGGAGTCTGACAGATACGCAGTATTTT
TRBD1	.	TRBJ2-7	TRBV29-1	CSVLAGTAAYEQYF	TGCAGCGTCCTGGCTGGGACAGCGGCTTACGAGCAGTACTTC
TRBD2	.	TRBJ2-7	TRBV11-2	CASSPRTSGSSYEQYF	TGTGCCAGCAGCCCCCGAACTAGCGGGAGCTCCTACGAGCAGTACTTC
.	.	TRBJ2-1	TRBV6-6	CASKTNNNEQFF	TGTGCCAGCAAAACAAATAATAATGAGCAGTTCTTC
.	.	TRBJ1-1	TRBV27	CASSLWAENTEAFF	TGTGCCAGCAGTTTATGGGCAGAGAACACTGAAGCTTTCTTT
.	.	TRBJ2-2	TRBV5-1	CASSSDRANTGELFF	TGCGCCAGCAGCTCCGACAGAGCGAACACCGGGGAGCTGTTTTTT
TRBD1	.	TRBJ1-1	TRBV7-2	CASSPRTGGRVTEAFF	TGTGCCAGCAGCCCTCGGACAGGGGGGAGGGTCACTGAAGCTTTCTTT
TRBD2	.	TRBJ2-1	TRBV7-3	CASSLTSGDHNEQFF	TGTGCCAGCAGCTTAACTAGCGGGGATCACAATGAGCAGTTCTTC
.	.	TRBJ1-2	TRBV30	CARSVAAAVTF	TGTGCCCGGAGTGTAGCGGCGGCTGTCACCTTC
TRBD2	.	TRBJ2-5	TRBV6-1	CASSGLAGRDQETQYF	TGTGCCAGCAGTGGGCTAGCGGGAAGAGATCAAGAGACCCAGTACTTC
.	.	TRBJ2-6	TRBV21-1	CASPLPVSPSGANVLTF	TGTGCCAGTCCCCTCCCCGTCTCCCCCTCTGGGGCCAACGTCCTGACTTTC
TRBD2	.	TRBJ2-7	TRBV6-6	CASSSGLAGPYEQYF	TGTGCCAGCAGTTCCGGACTAGCGGGCCCCTACGAGCAGTACTTC
.	.	TRBJ1-5	TRBV30	CACAYSLSQPQHF	TGTGCCTGCGCATACAGTCTTAGTCAGCCCCAGCATTTT
TRBD2	once	TRBJ2-7	TRBV9	CASSEASGRVYEQYF	TGTGCCAGCAGCGAAGCTAGCGGGAGGGTATACGAGCAGTACTTC
TRBD1	.	TRBJ1-1	TRBV6-1	CASSEGTGFDLSTEAFF	TGTGCCAGCAGTGAAGGGACAGGCTTTGACCTCAGCACTGAAGCTTTCTTT
TRBD1	once	TRBJ2-5	TRBV6-5	CASRSKTGTQETQYF	TGTGCCAGCAGATCAAAGACAGGGACCCAAGAGACCCAGTACTTC
.	.	TRBJ2-6	TRBV5-1	CASSLVAMRLRANVLTF	TGCGCCAGCAGCTTGGTGGCCATGAGGTTGCGGGCCAACGTCCTGACTTTC
.	.	TRBJ2-2	TRBV11-2	CASTYTGELFF	TGTGCCAGCACCTACACCGGGGAGCTGTTTTTT
.	.	TRBJ2-7	TRBV27	CASSPRSSYEQYF	TGTGCCAGCAGTCCTCGGAGCTCCTACGAGCAGTACTTC
TRBD2	.	TRBJ2-5	TRBV11-2	CASSLEASSGRVETQYF	TGTGCCAGCAGCTTAGAGGCGTCTAGCGGGAGGGTTGAGACCCAGTACTTC
TRBD2	.	TRBJ2-3	TRBV27	CASGMGLALTDTQYF	TGTGCCAGCGGTATGGGACTAGCGCTCACAGATACGCAGTATTTT
.	.	TRBJ2-7	TRBV4-3	CASSQDRGYEQYF	TGCGCCAGCAGCCAAGATAGGGGTTACGAGCAGTACTTC
TRBD1	.	TRBJ1-2	TRBV28	CASSLTGHGYTF	TGTGCCAGCAGTTTGACAGGGCATGGCTACACCTTC
TRBD1	.	TRBJ2-7	TRBV10-3	CAIRPGQGAYEQYF	TGTGCCATCAGGCCGGGACAGGGGGCTTACGAGCAGTACTTC
TRBD2	.	TRBJ2-6	TRBV5-1	CASSQTLAGGQAGANVLTF	TGCGCCAGCAGCCAAACGCTAGCGGGAGGCCAGGCAGGGGCCAACGTCCTGACTTTC
TRBD2	once	TRBJ2-2	TRBV18	CASSPPSGSFTGELFF	TGTGCCAGCTCCCCCCCTAGCGGGAGTTTCACCGGGGAGCTGTTTTTT
.	.	TRBJ2-5	TRBV18	CASSPSVQKQETQYF	TGTGCCAGCTCACCTTCTGTACAGAAACAAGAGACCCAGTACTTC
.	few	TRBJ1-1	TRBV2	CASSDLGETEAFF	TGTGCCAGCAGTGATCTAGGGGAAACTGAAGCTTTCTTT
.	.	TRBJ1-4	TRBV11-2	CASSPGTRATNEKLFF	TGTGCCAGCAGCCCCGGTACCCGAGCAACTAATGAAAAACTGTTTTTT
.	.	TRBJ1-5	TRBV6-5	CASSPLNSNQPQHF	TGTGCCAGCAGTCCCCTAAATAGCAATCAGCCCCAGCATTTT
.	few	TRBJ2-2	TRBV4-2	CASSPGQPLHLAGFNTGELFF	TGTGCCAGCAGCCCGGGACAGCCACTCCATTTAGCGGGATTTAACACCGGGGAGCTGTTTTTT
.	.	TRBJ2-7	TRBV30	CAWRKLGGSDEQYF	TGTGCCTGGAGGAAACTAGGAGGCAGTGACGAGCAGTACTTC
TRBD1	.	TRBJ2-7	TRBV7-9	CASIPGQGTYEQYF	TGTGCCAGTATCCCGGGACAGGGGACCTACGAGCAGTACTTC
TRBD1	.	TRBJ1-3	TRBV7-6	CASSLVWQGAGNTIYF	TGTGCCAGCAGCTTAGTTTGGCAGGGGGCTGGAAACACCATATATTTT
.	.	TRBJ2-7	TRBV7-2	CASSLPPKGQISYEQYF	TGTGCCAGCAGCTTACCGCCAAAAGGACAGATCTCCTACGAGCAGTACTTC
.	.	TRBJ2-2	TRBV19	CASRSTARELFF	TGTGCCAGTAGATCAACAGCCCGGGAGCTGTTTTTT
TRBD2	.	TRBJ2-7	TRBV6-1	CASSEASTRPRGDF	TGTGCCAGCAGTGAAGCGTCGACGCGACCCCGGGGGGACTTC